The 18 T cell receptor beta chains presented below share a single source sample, sequenced in a study of blood T cell repertoires in COVID-19. Only in-frame clones appear in the TCRdb table, and some are missing; sequencing was by immunoSEQ multiplex PCR. The sample includes approximately 210,000 clones, about 90% seen only once; the top ten take 1% to 1.5%. Sequencing was performed on peripheral blood. These receptors were taken from a man aged 30 to 39 with acute or convalescent COVID-19.

The chain carries TRBV18 and TRBJ1-2; D uncertain. The CDR3 is made up of 15 amino acids. V was pared by 3 bases and J by 4 bases, with 15 bases between. Looked up from germline, CDR1 is KGHSH and CDR2 is LQKENI. CDR3 coding DNA: TGTGCCAGCTCACCCCGACAACAACTCTCCTATGGCTACACCTTC. Translating gives CASSPRQQLSYGYTF.

The J gene is TRBJ1-2, the V gene TRBV7-9; 8 nucleotides match TRBD1. V gave up 3 bases and J gave up 4 bases; unmatched junction bases: 7. Germline V gene lookup returns CDR1 SEHNR and CDR2 FQNEAQ (reference sequence). The CDR3 runs 15 residues. In DNA, the CDR3 is TGTGCCAGCAGCTTCGGGACAGGCCTACCCTATGGCTACACCTTC. Amino acids: CASSFGTGLPYGYTF.

This rearrangement joins TRBV5-4 to TRBJ2-7, with D perhaps matching TRBD2 (7 bases). The CDR3 has 14 amino acids. V was trimmed by 4 bases and J by 0 bases, leaving 11 bases between them. Germline V lookup: CDR1 SGHNT, CDR2 YYREEE (reference sequence). The CDR3 DNA is TGTGCCAGCAGCGGGAGGGGGGGCTCCTACGAGCAGTACTTC. Protein: CASSGRGGSYEQYF.

The chain joins TRBV19 to TRBJ1-2, with TRBD1 matching over 9 bases. The J segment lost 6 bases and the V segment lost 5 bases, leaving 7 bases of the junction unmatched. CDR3 length: 14 residues. CDR1 and CDR2 (germline): LNHDA, SQIVND (reference sequence). CDR3 loop: CASSSDRGGHGYTF. CDR3 bases: TGTGCCAGTAGTTCGGACAGGGGCGGCCATGGCTACACCTTC.

The table lists this clone with a count of one. The V and J genes are TRBV21-1 and TRBJ1-3; the table's TRBD1 call for D was not verified on the DNA. TRBV21-1 is a known pseudogene. The CDR3 loop spans 17 amino acids. The CDR3 loop reads CASSKTSRQGSGNTIYF. In DNA, the CDR3 is TGTGCCAGCAGCAAAACCTCGAGGCAGGGCTCTGGAAACACCATATATTTT.

The rearrangement joins TRBV19 to TRBJ2-1; TRBD1 aligns across 9 bases. Per the germline V gene, CDR1 is LNHDA and CDR2 is SQIVND (reference sequence). This CDR3 has 15 residues. Trimming took 3 bases from V and 7 from J; bases not matched to a gene: 7. The CDR3 sequence is CASSMRYRGRNEQFF. CDR3 sequence (DNA): TGTGCCAGTAGTATGAGGTACAGGGGGCGAAATGAGCAGTTCTTC.

The J gene is TRBJ2-7, the V gene TRBV7-6, with D hard to call. The CDR3 length is 15 residues. Trimming left V 0 bases short and J 5 bases short, with 14 bases between. Germline V gene lookup returns CDR1 SGHVS and CDR2 FNYEAQ. The CDR3, as DNA: TGTGCCAGCAGCTTAGCGCCCTCAGGAACCCACGAGCAGTACTTC. It yields the protein CASSLAPSGTHEQYF.

The chain employs TRBV19 and TRBJ2-5, with 7 bases aligning to TRBD2. This CDR3 is 17 amino acids long. Germline V lookup: CDR1 LNHDA, CDR2 SQIVND (reference sequence). J lost 5 bases, V lost 4 bases, and 16 bases had no gene match. The chain's CDR3 is CASSTQRSGMGRETQYF. CDR3 bases: TGTGCCAGTAGTACTCAAAGGAGCGGGATGGGTCGGGAGACCCAGTACTTC.

This clone has only one observation. The rearrangement links TRBV10-3 to TRBJ1-3; D uncertain. CDR1 is ENHRY and CDR2 is SYGVKD in the germline V gene. The V gene lost 11 bases and the J gene lost 6 bases, with 14 bases spanning the gap. The CDR3 runs 12 residues. DNA of the CDR3: TGTGCCGTCGAGGAGGGAACAAACACCATATATTTT. The encoded protein is CAVEEGTNTIYF.

The chain has TRBV6-5 and TRBJ1-1; D is undetermined. Deletions cut 6 bases from V and 3 bases from J, with 8 bases between. The CDR3 has 12 residues. Germline CDR1 reads MNHEY; CDR2 reads SVGAGI. The CDR3 DNA reads as TGTGCCAGCAGATCAGGTTACACTGAAGCTTTCTTT. This codes for CASRSGYTEAFF.

This clone has a single count. V is TRBV30 and J is TRBJ2-2, with 10 bases lining up with TRBD2. After removal of 8 bases from V and 4 bases from J, the junction contained 13 bases not matched to a gene. CDR1 and CDR2 (germline): GTSNPN, SVGIG (reference sequence). The CDR3 totals 16 residues. This CDR3 is CAGGRAAGGFTGELFF. The CDR3 region has the DNA TGTGCCGGGGGGAGGGCAGCGGGAGGGTTCACCGGGGAGCTGTTTTTT.

For the CDR3, the DNA is TGTGCCAGCGTGACTAGCGGGGTCTACAATGAGCAGTTCTTC. It encodes CASVTSGVYNEQFF. The chain links TRBV2 to TRBJ2-1; 11 nucleotides agree with TRBD2. This CDR3 region has 14 residues. Germline V gene data show CDR1 as SNHLY and CDR2 as FYNNEI. V lost 8 bases, J lost 3 bases, and 3 bases stayed unmatched.

The CDR3 spells CASSITGGTEAFF. The DNA for the CDR3 is TGTGCCAGCAGTATAACAGGGGGCACTGAAGCTTTCTTT. The V call is TRBV7-2, the J call TRBJ1-1, with TRBD1 identical over 8 bases. The junction had 4 bases not matched to a gene; V was cut back by 6 bases and J by 4 bases. The CDR3 contains 13 residues. Germline V gives CDR1 SGHTA, CDR2 FQGNSA.

This chain joins TRBV5-4 and TRBJ2-5, with TRBD2 identical over 11 bases. The CDR3 loop spans 15 amino acids. V gave up 4 bases and J gave up 5 bases; unmatched junction bases: 7. Germline CDR1 SGHNT, CDR2 YYREEE (reference sequence). CDR3: CASSPASGGRETQYF. CDR3 in DNA: TGTGCCAGCAGCCCCGCTAGCGGGGGGAGGGAGACCCAGTACTTC.

CDR3 protein: CASSVGRPSTDTQYF. CDR3 nucleotides: TGTGCCAGCAGCGTGGGGCGCCCTAGCACAGATACGCAGTATTTT. This chain links TRBV11-3 with TRBJ2-3, with D tentatively TRBD1 (5 bases). This CDR3 comprises 15 residues. CDR1 is SGHNT, CDR2 YENEEA, per germline. The V gene lost 5 bases and the J gene lost 0 bases, with 12 bases spanning the gap.

This clone was observed a single time. The J gene is TRBJ2-5, the V gene TRBV15; maybe TRBD1 (6 bases). Trimming left V 0 bases short and J 5 bases short, with 10 bases between. CDR1 and CDR2 from the germline V gene are LNHNV and YYDKDF (reference sequence). CDR3 size: 14 residues. CDR3 protein: CATSRDRDMETQYF. For the CDR3, the DNA is TGTGCCACCAGCAGAGATAGGGACATGGAGACCCAGTACTTC.

This chain joins TRBV5-1 and TRBJ1-1; 7 bases map to TRBD1. The V and J ends lost 4 bases and 7 bases, in that order; junction bases with no gene match: 10. Germline CDR1 SGHRS, CDR2 YFSETQ. CDR3 length: 14 amino acids. The CDR3: CASSVQPRDSEAFF. The CDR3 nucleotides are TGCGCCAGCAGCGTACAGCCAAGGGACAGTGAAGCTTTCTTT. Full variable domain (remainder filled in from reference TRBV5-1 and TRBJ1-1): KAGVTQTPRYLIKTRGQQVTLSCSPISGHRSVSWYQQTPGQGLQFLFEYFSETQRNKGNFPGRFSGRQFSNSRSEMNVSTLELGDSALYLCASSVQPRDSEAFFGQGTRLTVV.

This chain uses TRBV21-1 with TRBJ2-7; the DNA was not used to check the table's D call, TRBD2. TRBV21-1 is an annotated pseudogene. This CDR3 region has 16 residues. This chain's CDR3 is CASSNAGGTSSYEQYF. The CDR3 bases are TGTGCCAGCAGCAACGCTGGAGGGACTAGCTCCTACGAGCAGTACTTC.